What follows are 19 T cell receptor beta chains derived from one specimen sequenced in a study of neurological immune-mediated disorders. The time point here: longitudinal time-point 1 (baseline). One entry per CDR3 protein, called by TCRdb with MiXCR from the 5' RACE reads. The sample includes about 49,000 distinct CDR3 sequences, 9% to 10% of them seen just once. The sequenced material came from PBMCs. These TCRs come from a woman in her thirties or forties in good health.

This clonotype was counted many times. The V call is TRBV29-1, the J call TRBJ1-2; D is perhaps TRBD1 (5 bases). Trimming left V 8 bases short and J 7 bases short, with 17 bases between. The V gene's germline CDR1 is SQVTM and CDR2 ANQGSEA. This CDR3 comprises 12 residues. In DNA form, the CDR3 reads TGCAGCATCGGGACCCTCAGAGGTGGCTACACCTTC. It translates to CSIGTLRGGYTF.

There are many counts of this clonotype. This chain links TRBV4-2 with TRBJ2-3, with TRBD2 identical over 10 bases. V shed 0 bases and J 5 bases; nucleotides not matched to a gene: 11. The CDR3 extends over 18 amino acids. Germline V lookup: CDR1 LGHNA, CDR2 YNFKEQ. The chain's CDR3 is CASSQDPALAGARDTQYF. CDR3 sequence (DNA): TGTGCCAGCAGCCAAGATCCGGCGCTAGCGGGGGCGAGAGATACGCAGTATTTT.

In its sample, this clonotype was seen many times. The rearrangement links TRBV20-1 to TRBJ2-2; 7 nucleotides line up with TRBD1. Germline CDR1 reads DFQATT; CDR2 reads SNEGSKA (reference sequence). The CDR3 is 19 amino acids. Trimming took 3 bases from V and 0 from J; bases not matched to a gene: 16. The CDR3 DNA reads TGCAGTGCTAGTCCACACCTCCGGGACAGCTATTCGAACACCGGGGAGCTGTTTTTT. Residues: CSASPHLRDSYSNTGELFF.

The sample holds many counts of this clonotype. The chain links TRBV12-3 or TRBV12-4 to TRBJ2-3; 12 bases are shared with TRBD2. There are 16 residues in the CDR3. Germline trimming cut 6 bases from V and 2 bases from J; bases unmatched to any gene: 6. This CDR3 is CASSLGLAGITDTQYF. Written as DNA, the CDR3 is TGTGCCAGCAGCCTCGGACTAGCGGGGATCACAGATACGCAGTATTTT.

This clonotype appeared many times. The chain has TRBV4-3 and TRBJ2-7, with D perhaps assigned TRBD1 or TRBD2 (6 bases each). The CDR3 sequence is 15 residues long. The V and J ends lost 1 base and 3 bases respectively, with 13 bases between them. CDR1 and CDR2 (germline): LGHNA, YSLEER. The CDR3 DNA is TGCGCCAGCAGCCAAGCTTGGGGGGCACGCTACGAGCAGTACTTC. It encodes CASSQAWGARYEQYF.

At least ten counts were recorded for this clonotype. This chain joins TRBV6-2 or TRBV6-3 and TRBJ2-3, with a tentative D call TRBD1 (5 bases). CDR3 length: 12 residues. Germline-derived CDR1 and CDR2 are MNHEY and SVGEGT. V was cut by 5 bases and J by 8 bases, with 11 bases left in between. For the CDR3, the DNA is TGTGCCAGCAGTAGGGGCCTGGGTACGCAGTATTTT. It encodes CASSRGLGTQYF.

This clonotype was recorded at least ten times. The rearrangement uses TRBV6-2 or TRBV6-3 and TRBJ2-1, with a possible D match to TRBD2 (5 bases). The germline V gene has CDR1 MNHEY and CDR2 SVGEGT. V was trimmed by 2 bases and J by 0 bases, leaving 14 bases between them. This CDR3 is 17 amino acids long. CDR3 in DNA: TGTGCCAGCAGTTACCGGTGGGGAGCTGACTCCTACAATGAGCAGTTCTTC. It encodes CASSYRWGADSYNEQFF.

This clonotype came up many times. This rearrangement joins TRBV9 to TRBJ2-3; D might be TRBD2 (7 bases). The CDR3 contains 16 residues. Trimming took off 3 bases at V and 1 base at J, with 15 bases between the two ends. From germline, CDR1 is SGDLS and CDR2 YYNGEE. The CDR3 sequence: CASSARGGEGTDTQYF. In DNA, the CDR3 is TGTGCCAGCAGCGCCCGAGGGGGGGAGGGCACAGATACGCAGTATTTT.

This clonotype has ten or more counts. The chain carries TRBV20-1 and TRBJ2-5; TRBD2 agrees at 9 bases. The V segment lost 4 bases and the J segment 0 bases; nucleotides outside the gene matches: 6. Germline V gene sequence: CDR1 DFQATT, CDR2 SNEGSKA (reference sequence). This CDR3 comprises 15 residues. CDR3 amino acids: CSANPPSGDQETQYF. CDR3 DNA sequence: TGCAGTGCTAACCCGCCTAGCGGGGACCAAGAGACCCAGTACTTC.

Comments on this clonotype: At one end, the junction sequence differs from germline, possibly due to a read error. The chain is built from TRBV5-1 and TRBJ2-1; D possibly corresponds to TRBD2 (7 bases). In germline, CDR1 is SGHRS, CDR2 YFSETQ. The CDR3 runs to 19 residues. The CDR3 bases are TGCGCCAGTAGCTTGGGGGCTAGGGGGGGACTCATCTCCTACAATGAGCAGTTCTTC. Translated: CASSLGARGGLISYNEQFF.

This clonotype was counted at least ten times. This chain connects TRBV4-3 to TRBJ1-2; D is possibly TRBD1 (5 bases). V lost 2 bases, J lost 6 bases, and 19 bases lay in between. The germline gives CDR1 LGHNA, CDR2 YSLEER. The CDR3 covers 16 residues. The CDR3: CASSQTPDGGVNGYTF. CDR3 bases: TGCGCCAGCAGCCAAACCCCCGACGGGGGGGTGAATGGCTACACCTTC.

This clonotype was counted at least ten times. This chain links TRBV3-1 with TRBJ2-6; the D is unclear. The length of the CDR3 is 14 residues. From germline, CDR1 is LGHDT and CDR2 YNNKEL (reference sequence). Trimming stripped 2 bases from V and 0 bases from J, with 2 bases between. The CDR3 DNA follows: TGTGCCAGCAGCCAACTCTCTGGGGCCAACGTCCTGACTTTC. Its translation: CASSQLSGANVLTF. Using reference TRBV3-1 and TRBJ2-6 for the parts outside the CDR3, the full variable domain is DTAVSQTPKYLVTQMGNDKSIKCEQNLGHDTMYWYKQDSKKFLKIMFSYNNKELIINETVPNRFSPKSPDKAHLNLHINSLELGDSAVYFCASSQLSGANVLTFGAGSRLTVL.

This clonotype was seen many times. The chain has TRBV9 and TRBJ2-2; TRBD2 agrees at 9 bases. The CDR3 contains 14 residues. The V segment lost 7 bases and the J segment 3 bases; nucleotides outside the gene matches: 4. Germline CDR1 reads SGDLS; CDR2 reads YYNGEE. Here the CDR3 DNA reads TGTGCCAGCTCTAAGCGGGGGGACACCGGGGAGCTGTTTTTT. Residues: CASSKRGDTGELFF.

This clonotype was counted ten times or more. J is TRBJ1-4 and V is TRBV15; the D gene is possibly TRBD1 (6 bases). Trimming pared 0 bases from V and 10 bases from J, leaving 18 bases between. Germline CDR1 LNHNV, CDR2 YYDKDF (reference sequence). The CDR3 is made up of 16 amino acids. CDR3 sequence: CATSRDFGTMAGKLFF. The CDR3 DNA is TGTGCCACCAGCAGAGATTTCGGGACAATGGCTGGAAAACTGTTTTTT.

The chain has TRBV6-2 or TRBV6-3 and TRBJ2-2; tentatively, D is TRBD1 (5 bases). The V and J ends lost 6 bases and 1 base respectively, with 15 bases between them. The CDR3 runs to 16 residues. Germline CDR1 reads MNHEY; CDR2 reads SVGEGT. CDR3 amino acids: CASRNRGQLNTGELFF. The CDR3 nucleotides read TGTGCCAGCAGAAATCGCGGACAACTGAACACCGGGGAGCTGTTTTTT.

This clonotype occurred many times. V gene TRBV5-1 combines with J gene TRBJ1-6; 7 positions agree with TRBD1. V was pared by 5 bases and J by 0 bases, with 8 bases of the junction left unmatched. CDR3 length: 17 amino acids. Germline-derived CDR1 and CDR2 are SGHRS and YFSETQ. CDR3 bases: TGCGCCAGCAGAGCCGGGACAGAGAGCTCCTATAATTCACCCCTCCACTTT. It encodes CASRAGTESSYNSPLHF.

This clonotype has a handful of counts. The chain combines TRBV7-3 with TRBJ2-3; D remains ambiguous. With 5 bases removed from V and 5 bases from J, the gap between germline ends came to 17 bases. Germline CDR1 is SGHTA and CDR2 is FQGTGA. The CDR3 runs 15 residues. CDR3 DNA sequence: TGTGCCAGCAGCCCCACAACGACGATGGGAGATACGCAGTATTTT. Its translation: CASSPTTTMGDTQYF.

This clonotype was observed many times. The rearrangement uses TRBV21-1 and TRBJ2-7; the table's D call TRBD1 went unverified against the DNA. TRBV21-1 is a recognized pseudogene. CDR3 length: 23 residues. Here the CDR3 reads CASSSNAGTGNGLAAKGPYEQYF. The CDR3 nucleotides read TGTGCCAGCAGCTCGAACGCCGGGACAGGTAACGGACTAGCGGCAAAAGGACCCTACGAGCAGTACTTC.

This clonotype showed up many times. The V and J genes are TRBV5-1 and TRBJ2-3; 10 positions match TRBD1. Germline trimming cut 4 bases from V and 1 base from J; bases unmatched to any gene: 6. Germline CDR1 is SGHRS and CDR2 is YFSETQ. The CDR3 is 16 residues long. The CDR3 is CASSQQGTGGTDTQYF. CDR3 DNA: TGCGCCAGCAGCCAACAAGGGACAGGGGGCACAGATACGCAGTATTTT.